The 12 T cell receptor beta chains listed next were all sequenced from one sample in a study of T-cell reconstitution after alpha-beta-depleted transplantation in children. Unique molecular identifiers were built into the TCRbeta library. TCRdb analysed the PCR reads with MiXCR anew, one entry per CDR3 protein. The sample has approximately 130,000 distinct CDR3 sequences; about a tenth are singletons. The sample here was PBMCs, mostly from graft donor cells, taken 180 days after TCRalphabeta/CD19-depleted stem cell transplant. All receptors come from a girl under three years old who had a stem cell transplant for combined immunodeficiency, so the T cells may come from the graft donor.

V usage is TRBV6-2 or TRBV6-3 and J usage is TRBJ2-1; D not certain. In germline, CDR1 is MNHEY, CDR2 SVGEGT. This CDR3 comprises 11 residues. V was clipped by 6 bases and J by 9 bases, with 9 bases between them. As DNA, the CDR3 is TGTGCCAGCAGGAACGGACGTGAGCAGTTCTTC. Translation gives CASRNGREQFF.

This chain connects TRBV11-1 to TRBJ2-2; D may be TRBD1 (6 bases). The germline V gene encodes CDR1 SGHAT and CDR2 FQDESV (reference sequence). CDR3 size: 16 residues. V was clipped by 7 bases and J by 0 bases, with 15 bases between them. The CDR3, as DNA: TGTGCCAGCACCCTTGACAGGTTCACGAACACCGGGGAGCTGTTTTTT. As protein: CASTLDRFTNTGELFF.

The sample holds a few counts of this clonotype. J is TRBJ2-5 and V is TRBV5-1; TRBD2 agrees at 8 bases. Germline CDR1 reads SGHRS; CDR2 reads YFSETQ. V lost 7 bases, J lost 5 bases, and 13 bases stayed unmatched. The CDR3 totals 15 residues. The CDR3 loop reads CASRRLGLADETQYF. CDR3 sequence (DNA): TGCGCCAGCCGCCGCCTCGGACTAGCAGATGAGACCCAGTACTTC.

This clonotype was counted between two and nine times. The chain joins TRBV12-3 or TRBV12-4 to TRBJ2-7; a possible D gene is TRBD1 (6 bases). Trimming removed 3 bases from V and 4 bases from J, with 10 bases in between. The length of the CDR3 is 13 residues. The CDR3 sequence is CASSFGGQYEQYF. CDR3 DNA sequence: TGTGCCAGCAGTTTTGGGGGACAATACGAGCAGTACTTC.

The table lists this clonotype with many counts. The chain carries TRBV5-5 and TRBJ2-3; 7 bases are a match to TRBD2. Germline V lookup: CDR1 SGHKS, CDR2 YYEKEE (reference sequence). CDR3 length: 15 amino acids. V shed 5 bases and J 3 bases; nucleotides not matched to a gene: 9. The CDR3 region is CASRPRGERTDTQYF. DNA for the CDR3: TGTGCCAGCAGGCCCCGGGGGGAGAGAACAGATACGCAGTATTTT.

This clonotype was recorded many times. CDR3 amino acids: CSAQGQETQYF. The CDR3 nucleotides are TGCAGCGCACAGGGTCAAGAGACCCAGTACTTC. The rearrangement uses TRBV29-1 and TRBJ2-5; tentative D call: TRBD1 (6 bases). CDR1 SQVTM and CDR2 ANQGSEA come from the germline V gene. Trimming shortened V by 7 bases and J by 2 bases, and 8 bases separated the two germline ends. This CDR3 region has 11 residues.

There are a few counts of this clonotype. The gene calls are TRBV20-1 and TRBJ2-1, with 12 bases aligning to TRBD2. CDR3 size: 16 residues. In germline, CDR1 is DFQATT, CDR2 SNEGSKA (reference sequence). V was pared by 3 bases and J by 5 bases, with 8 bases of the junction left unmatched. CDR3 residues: CSASYRTSGTHNEQFF. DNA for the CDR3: TGCAGTGCTAGTTACCGGACTAGCGGGACCCACAATGAGCAGTTCTTC.

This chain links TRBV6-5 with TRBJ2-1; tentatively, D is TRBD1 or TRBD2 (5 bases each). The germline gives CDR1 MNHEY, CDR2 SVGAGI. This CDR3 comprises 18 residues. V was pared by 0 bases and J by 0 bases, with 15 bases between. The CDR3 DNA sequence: TGTGCCAGCAGTTACTCGGGACGGTTGGGGAGCTCCTACAATGAGCAGTTCTTC. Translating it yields CASSYSGRLGSSYNEQFF.

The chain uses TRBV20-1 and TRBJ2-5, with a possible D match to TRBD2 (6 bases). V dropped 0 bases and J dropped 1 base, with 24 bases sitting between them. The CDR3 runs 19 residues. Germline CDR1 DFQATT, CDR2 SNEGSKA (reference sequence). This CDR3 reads CSARERGTSKVIIQETQYF. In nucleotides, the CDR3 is TGCAGTGCTAGAGAAAGAGGGACTTCCAAGGTCATCATCCAAGAGACCCAGTACTTC.

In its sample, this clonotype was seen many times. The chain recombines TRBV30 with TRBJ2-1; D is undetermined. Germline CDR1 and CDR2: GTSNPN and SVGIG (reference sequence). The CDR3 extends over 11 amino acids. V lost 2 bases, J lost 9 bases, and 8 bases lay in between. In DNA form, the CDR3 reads TGTGCCTGGAGTCTCGTAGGTGAGCAGTTCTTC. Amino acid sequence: CAWSLVGEQFF.

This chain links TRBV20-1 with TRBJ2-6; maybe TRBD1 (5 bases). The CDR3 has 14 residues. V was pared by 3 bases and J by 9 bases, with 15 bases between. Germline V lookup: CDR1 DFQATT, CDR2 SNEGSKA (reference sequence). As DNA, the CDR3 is TGCAGTGCTAGTGGGTGGACAACAATCAACGTCCTGACTTTC. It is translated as CSASGWTTINVLTF.

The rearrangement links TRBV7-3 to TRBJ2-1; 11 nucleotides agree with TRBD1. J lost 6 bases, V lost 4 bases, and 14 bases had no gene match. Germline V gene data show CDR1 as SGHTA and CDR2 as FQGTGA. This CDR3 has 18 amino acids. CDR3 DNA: TGTGCCAGCAGCTCTAGCATGGACAGGGGGCAAGGTCTCAATGAGCAGTTCTTC. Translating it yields CASSSSMDRGQGLNEQFF.